The 16 T cell receptor beta chains in this list originate from one sample, sequenced in a study of radiotherapy plus CTLA-4 blockade in lung cancer. The method was immunoSEQ multiplex PCR; TCRdb's version includes in-frame clones alone and lacks a portion of them. Here the sample spans about 62,000 clones, 76% being singletons. Sequenced here: peripheral blood, sampled from a patient treated with radiotherapy plus ipilimumab. The receptors stem from a human donor with non-small cell lung cancer who had a complete response to radiotherapy plus ipilimumab.

The genes are TRBV6-6 and TRBJ2-5, with no clear D. V was cut by 4 bases and J by 5 bases, with 5 bases left in between. The germline CDR1 and CDR2 sequences are MNHNY and SVGAGI (reference sequence). This CDR3 is built from 11 residues. CDR3 bases: TGTGCCAGCAGTTTTGGCGAGACCCAGTACTTC. Translating gives CASSFGETQYF.

V usage is TRBV18 and J usage is TRBJ2-7; weak D call: TRBD2 (5 bases). The CDR3 totals 14 residues. Trimming stripped 2 bases from V and 7 bases from J, with 15 bases between. The germline gives CDR1 KGHSH, CDR2 LQKENI. The CDR3: CASSPVRGPGEQYF. The CDR3 DNA reads TGTGCCAGCTCACCAGTAAGAGGACCGGGGGAGCAGTACTTC.

The chain links TRBV28 to TRBJ2-1; 8 nucleotides align to TRBD2. J was trimmed by 5 bases and V by 8 bases; bases with no gene match: 5. From germline, CDR1 is MDHEN and CDR2 SYDVKM. The CDR3 is 13 amino acids. The CDR3 spells CASEAGGHNEQFF. CDR3 DNA sequence: TGTGCCAGCGAGGCGGGAGGTCACAATGAGCAGTTCTTC. The full variable domain, completed using reference TRBV28 and TRBJ2-1, is DVKVTQSSRYLVKRTGEKVFLECVQDMDHENMFWYRQDPGLGLRLIYFSYDVKMKEKGDIPEGYSVSREKKERFSLILESASTNQTSMYLCASEAGGHNEQFFGPGTRLTVL.

V gene TRBV28 combines with J gene TRBJ1-5; D ambiguous. Germline V CDR1 and CDR2: MDHEN, SYDVKM. Trimming pared 2 bases from V and 6 bases from J, leaving 11 bases between. CDR3 length equals 14 residues. CDR3 sequence: CASSLIGGSQPQHF. The CDR3, as DNA: TGTGCCAGCAGTTTAATAGGAGGGAGTCAGCCCCAGCATTTT. Full variable domain (missing parts from reference TRBV28 and TRBJ1-5): DVKVTQSSRYLVKRTGEKVFLECVQDMDHENMFWYRQDPGLGLRLIYFSYDVKMKEKGDIPEGYSVSREKKERFSLILESASTNQTSMYLCASSLIGGSQPQHFGDGTRLSIL.

This chain uses TRBV15 with TRBJ2-5; 7 positions agree with TRBD1. CDR3 length: 16 residues. In germline, CDR1 is LNHNV, CDR2 YYDKDF (reference sequence). J lost 7 bases, V lost 2 bases, and 13 bases had no gene match. The chain's CDR3 is CATSRFGQASTGTQYF. For the CDR3, the DNA is TGTGCCACCAGCAGATTCGGACAGGCCAGTACCGGGACCCAGTACTTC. Complete variable domain (other parts from reference TRBV15 and TRBJ2-5): DAMVIQNPRYQVTQFGKPVTLSCSQTLNHNVMYWYQQKSSQAPKLLFHYYDKDFNNEADTPDNFQSRRPNTSFCFLDIRSPGLGDTAMYLCATSRFGQASTGTQYFGPGTRLLVL.

CDR3 region: CASSFKDRGRGAFF. CDR3 nucleotide sequence: TGTGCCAGCAGCTTTAAAGACAGGGGAAGGGGAGCTTTCTTT. The rearrangement joins TRBV5-6 to TRBJ1-1; TRBD1 matches 8 bases. This CDR3 region has 14 residues. The germline V gene has CDR1 SGHDT and CDR2 YYEEEE. J gave up 10 bases and V 2 bases, and 10 bases lay outside the gene matches.

The chain recombines TRBV10-3 with TRBJ2-5; 10 positions agree with TRBD1. The CDR3 sequence is 16 residues long. Trimming cost V 3 bases and J 0 bases; bases outside gene matches: 4. Germline V CDR1 and CDR2: ENHRY, SYGVKD. CDR3 nucleotide sequence: TGTGCCATCAGTGAAACGGACAGGGGGAACCAAGAGACCCAGTACTTC. It translates to CAISETDRGNQETQYF.

The chain links TRBV11-1 to TRBJ2-3; 10 positions agree with TRBD2. CDR1 and CDR2 (germline): SGHAT, FQDESV (reference sequence). Trimming removed 5 bases from V and 0 bases from J; junction bases left unmatched: 11. The CDR3 sequence is 18 residues long. The CDR3 sequence is CASSTGLAVLLSTDTQYF. The CDR3 region has the DNA TGTGCCAGCAGCACCGGACTAGCGGTCCTACTTAGCACAGATACGCAGTATTTT.

The rearrangement joins TRBV6-6 to TRBJ2-7, with D maybe TRBD1 (5 bases). From germline, CDR1 is MNHNY and CDR2 SVGAGI (reference sequence). This CDR3 region has 14 residues. V was cut by 0 bases and J by 3 bases, with 9 bases left in between. The CDR3 DNA reads as TGTGCCAGCAGTTACTCCCCAGGGAACTACGAGCAGTACTTC. Its protein is CASSYSPGNYEQYF.

The chain combines TRBV11-2 with TRBJ2-1, with D perhaps matching TRBD2 (5 bases). Germline CDR1 reads SGHAT; CDR2 reads FQNNGV. This CDR3 comprises 17 residues. V was trimmed by 0 bases and J by 7 bases, leaving 19 bases between them. The CDR3 DNA follows: TGTGCCAGCAGCTTAGAGAGTCTAGCTTTGAGGTTGAATGAGCAGTTCTTC. This sequence encodes CASSLESLALRLNEQFF.

The V and J genes are TRBV5-8 and TRBJ2-3, with TRBD2 identical over 7 bases. The CDR3 spans 13 residues. Germline CDR1 and CDR2: SGHTS and YDEGEE. Trimming at V came to 4 bases and at J to 9 bases, leaving 8 bases not matched to a gene. CDR3 coding DNA: TGTGCCAGCAGCCACGTACTAGCGAGAACGCAGTATTTT. Protein sequence: CASSHVLARTQYF.

V usage is TRBV6-5 and J usage is TRBJ1-4; possibly TRBD1 for D (6 bases). CDR1 is MNHEY and CDR2 is SVGAGI in the germline V gene. CDR3 size: 14 residues. V lost 6 bases and J lost 5, with 13 bases in between. The CDR3 here is CASSQTGSNEKLFF. In nucleotides, the CDR3 is TGTGCCAGCAGCCAGACAGGTTCGAATGAAAAACTGTTTTTT.

Written as DNA, the CDR3 is TGTGCCAGCTCGACAAGAGACAGGGACACTGAAGCTTTCTTT. It codes for CASSTRDRDTEAFF. The chain is built from TRBV18 and TRBJ1-1, with TRBD1 identical over 7 bases. The V gene end was trimmed by 6 bases and the J gene end by 3 bases; junction bases not matched to a gene: 7. The CDR3 is 14 residues long. Germline-derived CDR1 and CDR2 are KGHSH and LQKENI.

This chain uses TRBV2 with TRBJ2-2; D is uncertain. Germline loops: CDR1 SNHLY, CDR2 FYNNEI. V was cut by 0 bases and J by 8 bases, with 4 bases left in between. The CDR3 has 12 amino acids. The CDR3 region is CASSEALGELFF. The DNA for the CDR3 is TGTGCCAGCAGTGAAGCGCTAGGGGAGCTGTTTTTT.

V and J are TRBV7-6 and TRBJ2-1, with 12 positions matching TRBD2. The germline CDR1 and CDR2 sequences are SGHVS and FNYEAQ. Unmatched junction bases numbered 15, after V lost 5 bases and J lost 7 bases. The CDR3 consists of 18 residues. This chain's CDR3 is CASSTRSQRTSGVNEQFF. CDR3 DNA sequence: TGTGCCAGCAGCACACGATCCCAAAGGACTAGCGGGGTAAATGAGCAGTTCTTC. Full variable domain (rest looked up from reference TRBV7-6 and TRBJ2-1): GAGVSQSPRYKVTKRGQDVALRCDPISGHVSLYWYRQALGQGPEFLTYFNYEAQQDKSGLPNDRFSAERPEGSISTLTIQRTEQRDSAMYRCASSTRSQRTSGVNEQFFGPGTRLTVL.

The genes are TRBV6-1 and TRBJ1-1; 7 bases fit TRBD1. Germline-derived CDR1 and CDR2 are MNHNS and SASEGT. The CDR3 is made up of 13 amino acids. Trimming took 6 bases from V and 1 from J; bases not matched to a gene: 2. The CDR3 loop reads CASSGQENTEAFF. DNA for the CDR3: TGTGCCAGCAGCGGACAGGAGAACACTGAAGCTTTCTTT.